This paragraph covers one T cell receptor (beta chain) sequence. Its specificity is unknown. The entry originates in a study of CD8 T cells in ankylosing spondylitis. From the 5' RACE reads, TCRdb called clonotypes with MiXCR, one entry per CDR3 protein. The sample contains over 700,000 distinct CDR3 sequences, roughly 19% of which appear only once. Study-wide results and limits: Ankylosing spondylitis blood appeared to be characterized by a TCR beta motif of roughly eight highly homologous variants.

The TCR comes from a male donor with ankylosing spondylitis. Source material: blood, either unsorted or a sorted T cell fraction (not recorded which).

The CDR3 protein is CASSEGRVLGVQGANNEQFF. The DNA of the CDR3 is TGTGCCAGCAGTGAAGGAAGGGTTTTGGGGGTACAGGGGGCCAACAATGAGCAGTTCTTC. This sequence joins TRBV6-1 and TRBJ2-1, with 9 nucleotides matching TRBD1. The CDR3 contains 20 residues. Germline-derived CDR1 and CDR2 are MNHNS and SASEGT. Trimming at V came to 1 base and at J to 5 bases, leaving 18 bases not matched to a gene.